This T cell receptor beta chain was identified in a study of shared clonotypes between healthy human individuals. This CDR3 has 15 residues. With V trimmed by 0 bases and J by 3 bases, 2 bases remained unmatched. Germline V lookup: CDR1 SEHNR, CDR2 FQNEAQ (reference sequence). This clone was observed once. The repertoire was sequenced with immunoSEQ multiplex PCR; TCRdb's copy has only in-frame clones and lacks some. Of roughly 1,100,000 clones listed, approximately 72% were seen once; the top ten hold approximately 1.5%. The source material was memory CD4+ T cells sorted from blood. As to subset: CD45RA-negative fraction. The chain carries TRBV7-9 and TRBJ2-7, with TRBD2 identical over 10 bases. This TCR derives from a man aged 18 to 30 in good health. CDR3 coding DNA: TGTGCCAGCAGCTTAGCGCCTAGCGGGAGCTACGAGCAGTACTTC. Translation gives CASSLAPSGSYEQYF.